What follows is one TCR beta chain and its context. Its specificity is unknown. A much bigger clone sits one base away, suggesting this may be a read error. RNA transcripts were the template, and TCR beta CDR3 regions were amplified from them. The first round was an RT-PCR with HTBI primers, and the second round was a multiplex PCR. TCRdb reprocessed the multiplex PCR reads with MiXCR, giving one entry per CDR3 protein. Among more than 1,000,000 distinct CDR3 sequences listed, roughly 35% were seen once. Germline assignment: CDR1 SQVTM and CDR2 ANQGSEA. The CDR3 is 13 amino acids. V gave up 6 bases and J gave up 2 bases; unmatched junction bases: 5. Newly diagnosed hyperthyroidism donors, aged 18 to 65, duration under 2 months. A diagnosis was made from clinical symptoms together with serum thyroxine, TRAb, thyroid ultrasound and orbital computed tomography. The data derive from a study of Graves' ophthalmopathy and Graves' hyperthyroidism. Overall study results and limits: Among thyroid clonotypes expanded above 0.001 frequency, most also appeared in blood. Ophthalmopathy progression cases were predicted by the model with roughly 70% sensitivity and roughly 72% specificity.

The rearrangement uses TRBV29-1 and TRBJ2-7, with 9 bases fitting TRBD2. Material for sequencing was peripheral blood or thyroid tissue (not recorded which). The clonotype originates from an adult man with Graves' hyperthyroidism. The CDR3 nucleotides read TGCAGCGTCTTGGCTAGCGGGACCTACGAGCAGTACTTC. Its translation is CSVLASGTYEQYF.